Ten or more counts support the clone carrying this TCR beta chain. The target antigen is unknown. This specimen belongs to a study of T cells in Graves' hyperthyroidism and ophthalmopathy. Study-wide background: Upon initial diagnosis and before any treatment, peripheral blood was collected. Broader study findings: Ophthalmopathy cases were set apart from stable hyperthyroidism by a 13 V-J model. Model-based prediction identified ophthalmopathy a median 6.5 months prior to its onset.

Regions amplified from RNA transcripts were the TCR beta CDR3 regions. First-round RT-PCR with HTBI primers amplified the TCR CDR3 region. TCRdb passed the multiplex PCR reads through MiXCR, listing each CDR3 protein once. The sample holds some 380,000 distinct CDR3 sequences, approximately 15% seen once. Trimming at V came to 6 bases and at J to 5 bases, leaving 5 bases not matched to a gene. Germline V gene sequence: CDR1 KGHSH, CDR2 LQKENI. The CDR3 runs to 13 residues. The sequenced material came from blood. The receptor was derived from a young man with Graves' hyperthyroidism that later progressed to Graves' ophthalmopathy. The chain carries TRBV18 and TRBJ2-7; 9 bases align to TRBD1. The CDR3 nucleotides are TGTGCCAGCTCCTTTCGGACAGGGGACGAGCAGTACTTC. It codes for CASSFRTGDEQYF.